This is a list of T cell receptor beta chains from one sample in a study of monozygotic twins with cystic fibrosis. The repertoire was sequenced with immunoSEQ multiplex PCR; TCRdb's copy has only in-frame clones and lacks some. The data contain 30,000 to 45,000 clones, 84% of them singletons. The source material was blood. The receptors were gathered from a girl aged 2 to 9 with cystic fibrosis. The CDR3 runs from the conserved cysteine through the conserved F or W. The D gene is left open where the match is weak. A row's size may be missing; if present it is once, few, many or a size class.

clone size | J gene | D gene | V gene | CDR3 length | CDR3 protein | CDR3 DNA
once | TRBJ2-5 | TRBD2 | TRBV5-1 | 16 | CASSLYLAGWQETQYF | TGCGCCAGCAGCTTGTACTTAGCGGGGTGGCAAGAGACCCAGTACTTC
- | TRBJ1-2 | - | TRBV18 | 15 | CASSPPQGGWYGYTF | TGTGCCAGCTCACCTCCCCAGGGAGGGTGGTATGGCTACACCTTC
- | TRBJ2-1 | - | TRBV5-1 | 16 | CASSLSRGGIDNEQFF | TGCGCCAGCAGCTTGTCACGTGGGGGGATCGACAATGAGCAGTTCTTC
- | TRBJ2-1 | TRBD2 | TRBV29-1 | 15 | CSVAQGGGSYNEQFF | TGCAGCGTTGCTCAGGGCGGGGGGTCCTACAATGAGCAGTTCTTC
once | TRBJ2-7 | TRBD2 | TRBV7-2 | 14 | CASSLELANDEQYF | TGTGCCAGCAGCTTAGAACTAGCGAACGACGAGCAGTACTTC
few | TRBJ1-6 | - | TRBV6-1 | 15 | CASSDLGAYNSPLHF | TGTGCCAGCAGTGATTTAGGTGCCTATAATTCACCCCTCCACTTT
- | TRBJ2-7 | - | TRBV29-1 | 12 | CSVEDLEYEQYF | TGCAGCGTTGAGGATTTAGAGTACGAGCAGTACTTC
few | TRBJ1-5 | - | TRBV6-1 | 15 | CASSDRGLGNQPQHF | TGTGCCAGCAGTGATCGGGGGCTGGGCAATCAGCCCCAGCATTTT
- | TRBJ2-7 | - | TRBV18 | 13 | CASSPRQRGEQYF | TGTGCCAGCTCACCACGTCAACGTGGGGAGCAGTACTTC
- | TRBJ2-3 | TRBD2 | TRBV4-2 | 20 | CASSQVAMRSGGDSTDTQYF | TGTGCCAGCAGCCAAGTAGCTATGCGTAGCGGGGGGGATAGCACAGATACGCAGTATTTT
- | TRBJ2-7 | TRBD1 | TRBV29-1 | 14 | CSVEGAGGNYEQYF | TGCAGCGTTGAAGGGGCAGGGGGCAACTACGAGCAGTACTTC
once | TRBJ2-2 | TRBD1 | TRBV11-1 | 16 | CASSLRQGTAAGELFF | TGTGCCAGCAGCCTCAGACAGGGTACCGCCGCCGGGGAGCTGTTTTTT
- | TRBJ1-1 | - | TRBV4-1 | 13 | CASTGYENTEAFF | TGCGCCAGCACAGGGTATGAGAACACTGAAGCTTTCTTT
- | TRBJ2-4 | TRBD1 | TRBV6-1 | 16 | CASSGRDRVAKNIQYF | TGTGCCAGCAGTGGCCGGGACAGGGTAGCCAAAAACATTCAGTACTTC
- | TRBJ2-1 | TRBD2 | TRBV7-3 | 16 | CASSLTLAGVYNEQFF | TGTGCCAGCAGCTTAACACTAGCGGGGGTCTACAATGAGCAGTTCTTC
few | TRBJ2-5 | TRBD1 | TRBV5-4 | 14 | CASSLKGGEETQYF | TGTGCCAGCAGCTTGAAAGGGGGCGAAGAGACCCAGTACTTC
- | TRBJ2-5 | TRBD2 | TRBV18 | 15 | CASSETSGEGETQYF | TGTGCCAGCTCGGAGACTAGCGGGGAGGGAGAGACCCAGTACTTC
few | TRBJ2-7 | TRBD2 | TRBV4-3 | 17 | CASSQEVGWTGGSEQYF | TGCGCCAGCAGCCAAGAAGTGGGTTGGACGGGAGGCTCGGAGCAGTACTTC
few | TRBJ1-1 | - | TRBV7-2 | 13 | CASSTFLEPEAFF | TGTGCCAGCAGTACATTTCTGGAGCCTGAAGCTTTCTTT
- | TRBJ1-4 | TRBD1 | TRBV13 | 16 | CASSKDRGFLDEKLFF | TGTGCCAGCAGCAAAGACAGGGGCTTTCTCGATGAAAAACTGTTTTTT
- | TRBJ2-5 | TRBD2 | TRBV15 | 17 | CATSRPRGLAGEETQYF | TGTGCCACCAGCAGACCCAGAGGGCTAGCGGGGGAAGAGACCCAGTACTTC
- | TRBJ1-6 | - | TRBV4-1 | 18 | CASSQVVRGSSYNSPLHF | TGCGCCAGCAGCCAAGTTGTCAGGGGTAGCTCCTATAATTCACCCCTCCACTTT
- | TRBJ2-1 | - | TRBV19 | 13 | CASSIGSNNEQFF | TGTGCCAGTAGTATTGGCAGTAACAATGAGCAGTTCTTC
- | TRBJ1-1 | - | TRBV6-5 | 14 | CASSRHDTNTEAFF | TGTGCCAGCAGTCGACACGACACGAACACTGAAGCTTTCTTT
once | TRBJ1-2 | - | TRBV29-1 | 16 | CSAIGAKGPLNYGYTF | TGCAGCGCCATAGGGGCGAAGGGGCCCCTTAACTATGGCTACACCTTC
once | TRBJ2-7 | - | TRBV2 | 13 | CASSDGHPYEQYF | TGTGCCAGCAGTGATGGACATCCCTACGAGCAGTACTTC
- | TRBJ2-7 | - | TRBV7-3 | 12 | CASSWTTYEQYF | TGTGCCAGCAGCTGGACAACCTACGAGCAGTACTTC
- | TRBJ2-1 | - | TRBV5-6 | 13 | CASSLARSNEQFF | TGTGCCAGCAGCTTGGCAAGGAGCAATGAGCAGTTCTTC
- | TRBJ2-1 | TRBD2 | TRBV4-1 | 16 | CASSPPGLAVYNEQFF | TGCGCCAGCAGCCCTCCTGGACTAGCGGTGTACAATGAGCAGTTCTTC
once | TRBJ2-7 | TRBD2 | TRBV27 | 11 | CASREGYEQYF | TGTGCCAGCCGGGAGGGGTACGAGCAGTACTTC
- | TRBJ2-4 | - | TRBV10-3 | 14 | CAISDRGEENIQYF | TGTGCCATCAGTGATCGCGGGGAAGAGAACATTCAGTACTTC
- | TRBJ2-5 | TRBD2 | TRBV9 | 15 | CASSRASGAQETQYF | TGTGCCAGCAGCCGAGCTAGCGGGGCTCAAGAGACCCAGTACTTC